This entry lists 25 T cell receptor beta chains sequenced from one sample in a study of OX40 agonist ivuxolimab in advanced cancers. Here immunoSEQ multiplex PCR was the method, and the copy in TCRdb shows in-frame clones only, minus some. This table has about 18,000 clones, around two thirds appearing once. The sequencing used CD4+ or CD8+ T cells sorted from blood, collected in a trial of the OX40 agonist ivuxolimab. These receptors were taken from an adult with an advanced solid tumor such as melanoma, head and neck, liver or kidney cancer.

The rearrangement links TRBV29-1 to TRBJ2-7; D unclear. The CDR3 contains 14 residues. The germline V gene has CDR1 SQVTM and CDR2 ANQGSEA. V was trimmed by 2 bases and J by 1 base, leaving 12 bases between them. CDR3 coding DNA: TGCAGCGTTGAAACGAAGGACGGATCCTACGAGCAGTACTTC. Its translation: CSVETKDGSYEQYF.

The chain couples TRBV18 to TRBJ1-1, with 9 bases aligning to TRBD1. With 3 bases clipped from V and 0 bases from J, the junction kept 5 bases outside the gene matches. CDR3 size: 16 residues. The germline CDR1 and CDR2 sequences are KGHSH and LQKENI. CDR3 DNA: TGTGCCAGCTCACCTGGACAGGGGATCATGAACACTGAAGCTTTCTTT. It is translated as CASSPGQGIMNTEAFF.

The chain couples TRBV12-1 to TRBJ2-6; no check of the table's D call, TRBD1, against the DNA was made. TRBV12-1 is a known pseudogene. The CDR3 length is 16 residues. The CDR3 DNA is TGTGCCAGCAGCGCTATAGGACAAAGTCGGGCCAACGTCCTGACTTTC. Its translation is CASSAIGQSRANVLTF.

J is TRBJ2-2 and V is TRBV18; D may be TRBD1 (6 bases). This CDR3 is 15 amino acids long. Per germline, CDR1 KGHSH and CDR2 LQKENI. The V end was cut by 2 bases, the J end by 1 base, with 8 bases between. The DNA for the CDR3 is TGTGCCAGCTCACCAGCACAGGGGAACACCGGGGAGCTGTTTTTT. Protein sequence: CASSPAQGNTGELFF.

The chain links TRBV11-1 to TRBJ2-4; the D gene could be TRBD1 or TRBD2 (5 bases each). The germline V gene encodes CDR1 SGHAT and CDR2 FQDESV (reference sequence). V was trimmed by 5 bases and J by 6 bases, leaving 14 bases between them. CDR3 length: 14 residues. CDR3 loop: CASSEGSRGNIQYF. CDR3 nucleotides: TGTGCCAGCAGCGAGGGGTCTAGGGGAAACATTCAGTACTTC.

The gene calls are TRBV14 and TRBJ1-4; D call uncertain. The germline V and J ends were trimmed by 0 bases and 7 bases, with 9 bases remaining between them. CDR1 is SGHDN, CDR2 FVKESK, per germline. The CDR3 consists of 14 residues. CDR3 in amino acids: CASSQEHKGEKLFF. DNA of the CDR3: TGTGCCAGCAGCCAAGAACATAAGGGTGAAAAACTGTTTTTT.

J is TRBJ2-5 and V is TRBV28; the D call may be TRBD1 or TRBD2 (5 bases each). CDR3 length: 15 residues. Between the trimmed V and J ends, which lost 5 bases and 2 bases, there was a span of 15 bases. Germline CDR1 reads MDHEN; CDR2 reads SYDVKM. The CDR3 loop reads CASSRYVGEQETQYF. DNA of the CDR3: TGTGCCAGCAGTCGGTACGTGGGGGAACAAGAGACCCAGTACTTC.

This rearrangement joins TRBV7-9 to TRBJ2-1, with 9 bases identical to TRBD2. This CDR3 is built from 17 residues. The ends lost 1 base at V and 8 bases at J; junction bases unmatched: 12. From germline, CDR1 is SEHNR and CDR2 FQNEAQ (reference sequence). CDR3 amino acids: CASSLGAGGSPGDEQFF. The CDR3 nucleotides are TGTGCCAGCAGCTTAGGGGCGGGAGGGTCGCCCGGGGATGAGCAGTTCTTC.

The genes are TRBV11-3 and TRBJ2-3, with TRBD2 matching over 8 bases. From germline, CDR1 is SGHNT and CDR2 YENEEA. V shed 4 bases, J shed 2 bases, and the junction held 5 bases outside the gene matches. CDR3 size: 15 residues. The DNA of the CDR3 is TGTGCCAGCAGCTCTGGACTAGCTATCACAGATACGCAGTATTTT. Its translation: CASSSGLAITDTQYF.

The chain carries TRBV5-1 and TRBJ2-1; D is perhaps TRBD2 (5 bases). The V end was cut by 4 bases, the J end by 4 bases, with 9 bases between. The CDR3 covers 13 residues. Germline loops: CDR1 SGHRS, CDR2 YFSETQ. CDR3 sequence: CASSPDLYNEQFF. For the CDR3, the DNA is TGCGCCAGCAGCCCGGACTTGTACAATGAGCAGTTCTTC.

The chain links TRBV28 to TRBJ1-5, with TRBD1 matching over 9 bases. This CDR3 is built from 17 residues. The germline gives CDR1 MDHEN, CDR2 SYDVKM. V shed 1 base and J 7 bases; nucleotides not matched to a gene: 11. For the CDR3, the DNA is TGTGCCAGCAGTTTATTAGGACAGGGGCCTTCGGGGCAGCCCCAGCATTTT. It translates to CASSLLGQGPSGQPQHF.

J is TRBJ2-3 and V is TRBV29-1; D might be TRBD1 or TRBD2, each matching 6 bases. Germline V gene data show CDR1 as SQVTM and CDR2 as ANQGSEA. The CDR3 length is 12 residues. The ends were cut back, 6 bases at V and 0 bases at J, with 7 bases in the middle. CDR3 sequence: CSVGGSTDTQYF. The CDR3 nucleotides are TGCAGCGTGGGGGGCAGCACAGATACGCAGTATTTT.

The V call is TRBV11-2, the J call TRBJ2-7; either TRBD1 or TRBD2 may supply D (5 bases each). V was pared by 4 bases and J by 6 bases, with 16 bases between. The CDR3 is made up of 14 amino acids. Germline V lookup: CDR1 SGHAT, CDR2 FQNNGV. The chain's CDR3 is CASSSSGTLPEQYF. The CDR3 region has the DNA TGTGCCAGCAGCTCCTCCGGGACCCTCCCCGAGCAGTACTTC.

The chain links TRBV4-1 to TRBJ1-2; D might be TRBD1 (6 bases). Germline assignment: CDR1 MGHRA and CDR2 YSYEKL. V lost 0 bases, J lost 3 bases, and 11 bases lay in between. The CDR3 loop spans 15 amino acids. The CDR3 reads CASSQDRGGDYGYTF. Here the CDR3 DNA reads TGCGCCAGCAGCCAAGATAGGGGGGGCGACTATGGCTACACCTTC.

The table lists this clone with a few counts. The chain uses TRBV30 and TRBJ2-7, with 7 bases lining up with TRBD2. The trim removed 3 bases at V and 4 bases at J, leaving 6 bases unmatched. This CDR3 has 13 residues. Germline V CDR1 and CDR2: GTSNPN, SVGIG (reference sequence). In DNA form, the CDR3 reads TGTGCCTGGAGGCCTCGCGGGAGTTACGAGCAGTACTTC. Translation: CAWRPRGSYEQYF.

By its share, this clone is medium-sized. V is TRBV14 and J is TRBJ1-1, with 7 bases identical to TRBD1. This CDR3 spans 17 amino acids. The germline gives CDR1 SGHDN, CDR2 FVKESK. After removal of 4 bases from V and 5 bases from J, the junction contained 16 bases not matched to a gene. CDR3 bases: TGTGCCAGCAGCCCAAAAGGATACCAACAGGGGAAAACTGAAGCTTTCTTT. It encodes CASSPKGYQQGKTEAFF.

The chain has TRBV7-2 and TRBJ2-7; 11 bases align to TRBD2. Germline V lookup: CDR1 SGHTA, CDR2 FQGNSA. With 5 bases clipped from V and 0 bases from J, the junction kept 9 bases outside the gene matches. This CDR3 has 17 amino acids. Written as DNA, the CDR3 is TGTGCCAGCAGCCAAGGGACTAGCGGCTTTCACTCCTACGAGCAGTACTTC. Protein sequence: CASSQGTSGFHSYEQYF. The full variable domain, rest sourced from reference TRBV7-2 and TRBJ2-7, is GAGVSQSPSNKVTEKGKDVELRCDPISGHTALYWYRQSLGQGLEFLIYFQGNSAPDKSGLPSDRFSAERTGGSVSTLTIQRTQQEDSAVYLCASSQGTSGFHSYEQYFGPGTRLTVT.

This chain joins TRBV30 and TRBJ1-4, with D possibly matching TRBD1 (5 bases). Germline CDR1 is GTSNPN and CDR2 is SVGIG (reference sequence). V lost 2 bases, J lost 0 bases, and 16 bases lay in between. This CDR3 region has 17 residues. Here the CDR3 DNA reads TGTGCCTGGAGTCCACAGGACATGGTCCCAACTAATGAAAAACTGTTTTTT. This codes for CAWSPQDMVPTNEKLFF. The entire variable domain, with the rest obtained from reference TRBV30 and TRBJ1-4, is as follows: SQTIHQWPATLVQPVGSPLSLECTVEGTSNPNLYWYRQAAGRGLQLLFYSVGIGQISSEVPQNLSASRPQDRQFILSSKKLLLSDSGFYLCAWSPQDMVPTNEKLFFGSGTQLSVL.

The sample holds a few counts of this clone. This CDR3 is CASSLVSTDTQYF. DNA for the CDR3: TGTGCCAGCAGCTTAGTAAGCACAGATACGCAGTATTTT. V gene TRBV7-9 combines with J gene TRBJ2-3; D is ambiguous. Trimming removed 1 base from V and 0 bases from J, with 2 bases in between. This CDR3 is built from 13 residues. Germline loops: CDR1 SEHNR, CDR2 FQNEAQ (reference sequence). Looking up the rest from reference TRBV7-9 and TRBJ2-3 gives the full variable domain: DTGVSQNPRHKITKRGQNVTFRCDPISEHNRLYWYRQTLGQGPEFLTYFQNEAQLEKSRLLSDRFSAERPKGSFSTLEIQRTEQGDSAMYLCASSLVSTDTQYFGPGTRLTVL.

The V call is TRBV5-1, the J call TRBJ2-1; 9 bases line up with TRBD1. The V segment lost 6 bases and the J segment 3 bases; nucleotides outside the gene matches: 4. The CDR3 contains 14 residues. The germline gives CDR1 SGHRS, CDR2 YFSETQ. CDR3 amino acids: CASTGTGSYNEQFF. CDR3 bases: TGCGCCAGCACCGGGACAGGGAGCTACAATGAGCAGTTCTTC.

This chain links TRBV19 with TRBJ2-2; no clear D gene. Germline CDR1 LNHDA, CDR2 SQIVND (reference sequence). V was pared by 4 bases and J by 2 bases, with 8 bases between. The CDR3 is 14 amino acids. In nucleotides, the CDR3 is TGTGCCAGTAGTAGCTGGGCCAACACCGGGGAGCTGTTTTTT. It codes for CASSSWANTGELFF.

The rearrangement links TRBV11-1 to TRBJ2-7; TRBD1 matches at 7 bases. V lost 1 base and J lost 3; bases outside the gene matches: 0. The length of the CDR3 is 13 residues. The germline gives CDR1 SGHAT, CDR2 FQDESV (reference sequence). In DNA form, the CDR3 reads TGTGCCAGCAGCTTAGGGACAGGCTACGAGCAGTACTTC. This sequence encodes CASSLGTGYEQYF.

The V gene is TRBV9, the J gene TRBJ1-3; D gene uncertain. CDR3 length: 16 amino acids. With 4 bases removed from V and 0 bases from J, the gap between germline ends came to 14 bases. Germline-derived CDR1 and CDR2 are SGDLS and YYNGEE. CDR3 sequence (DNA): TGTGCCAGCAGCCCTTCGGACTGGACCTCTGGAAACACCATATATTTT. It encodes CASSPSDWTSGNTIYF.

In the case of this clone: The junction shows a germline mismatch at one end, possibly a read error. The rearrangement links TRBV5-3 to TRBJ1-1; the match to TRBD1 covers 11 bases. TRBV5-3 belongs to the ORF category, with a function that is uncertain. This CDR3 has 14 residues. The CDR3 is CASSSGTGGTEAFF. DNA of the CDR3: TGTGCCAGCAGCTCCGGGACAGGGGGCACTGAAGCTTTCTTT.

The V call is TRBV4-1, the J call TRBJ1-1; D gene uncertain. Germline V gene sequence: CDR1 MGHRA, CDR2 YSYEKL. The CDR3 is 14 amino acids. The V gene lost 0 bases and the J gene lost 1 base, with 6 bases spanning the gap. Here the CDR3 reads CASSQDPENTEAFF. The CDR3 region has the DNA TGCGCCAGCAGCCAAGATCCGGAGAACACTGAAGCTTTCTTT.